A single sample is the source of the 5 T cell receptor beta chains below, sequenced in a study of T cell responses to AZD1222 COVID-19 vaccine. The protocol was immunoSEQ multiplex PCR, while the TCRdb copy is restricted to in-frame clones and leaves out a portion. The sample lists tens of thousands of clones; around 90% were seen once. Here the sequenced sample was peripheral blood, taken 28 days after the second AZD1222 dose. The receptor set was obtained from an adult who received the AZD1222 COVID-19 vaccine.

The gene calls are TRBV6-5 and TRBJ1-5; 9 bases are shared with TRBD1. The CDR3 totals 15 residues. CDR1 and CDR2 from the germline V gene are MNHEY and SVGAGI. J was trimmed by 7 bases and V by 5 bases; bases with no gene match: 9. In nucleotides, the CDR3 is TGTGCCAGCAGTCTCATTACAGGGGGCGGCCAGCCCCAGCATTTT. Residues: CASSLITGGGQPQHF.

This sequence joins TRBV7-6 and TRBJ1-1; 8 bases line up with TRBD1. Germline CDR1 reads SGHVS; CDR2 reads FNYEAQ. The CDR3 covers 15 residues. V gave up 1 base and J gave up 3 bases; unmatched junction bases: 4. CDR3 coding DNA: TGTGCCAGCAGCTTAGACAGGGGGTTAGACACTGAAGCTTTCTTT. This codes for CASSLDRGLDTEAFF.

This clone was seen once. This sequence joins TRBV12-5 and TRBJ1-4, with TRBD1 matching 12 bases. Germline-derived CDR1 and CDR2 are LGHNT and FRNRAP. The ends lost 4 bases at V and 2 bases at J; junction bases unmatched: 2. The CDR3 totals 16 residues. In nucleotides, the CDR3 is TGTGCTAGTGGTTCGGGACAGGGGGCGACTAATGAAAAACTGTTTTTT. Its protein product is CASGSGQGATNEKLFF. Filled out from reference TRBV12-5 and TRBJ1-4, the complete variable domain reads DARVTQTPRHKVTEMGQEVTMRCQPILGHNTVFWYRQTMMQGLELLAYFRNRAPLDDSGMPKDRFSAEMPDATLATLKIQPSEPRDSAVYFCASGSGQGATNEKLFFGSGTQLSVL.

This clone was recorded once. V is TRBV7-8 and J is TRBJ1-1, with D possibly matching TRBD1 (6 bases). The ends were cut back, 5 bases at V and 5 bases at J, with 18 bases in the middle. The CDR3 contains 15 residues. In germline, CDR1 is SGHVS, CDR2 FQNEAQ. The CDR3 loop is CASSEPQGLGTEAFF. The CDR3 nucleotides read TGTGCCAGCAGCGAGCCCCAGGGGCTGGGGACTGAAGCTTTCTTT.

The chain employs TRBV27 and TRBJ2-2, with TRBD2 matching 10 bases. The CDR3 is 14 amino acids. V was clipped by 6 bases and J by 7 bases; unmatched bases: 5. The germline V gene encodes CDR1 MNHEY and CDR2 SMNVEV (reference sequence). Here the CDR3 DNA reads TGTGCCAGCAGCGCTCTAGCGGGAGTCGGGGAGCTGTTTTTT. Its translation: CASSALAGVGELFF.